This T cell receptor beta chain came from a study of OX40 agonist ivuxolimab in advanced cancers. Overall study findings and caveats: Antigen specificity remained undetermined for the expanded peripheral T cells.

Regarding this clone: Antigen unknown.

Germline V gene data show CDR1 as GTSNPN and CDR2 as SVGIG (reference sequence). V was pared by 2 bases and J by 3 bases, with 8 bases of the junction left unmatched. The CDR3 runs to 15 residues. The method was immunoSEQ multiplex PCR; TCRdb's version includes in-frame clones alone and lacks a portion of them. The table records about 83,000 clones, roughly 90% of them present only once. The V call is TRBV30, the J call TRBJ2-7; the match to TRBD2 covers 9 bases. The TCR sequence derives from an adult with an advanced solid tumor such as melanoma, head and neck, liver or kidney cancer. The source material was CD4+ or CD8+ T cells sorted from blood, sampled in a trial of the OX40 agonist ivuxolimab. CDR3 amino acids: CAWSHSGGQYYEQYF. The CDR3 DNA is TGTGCCTGGAGTCATAGCGGGGGCCAATACTACGAGCAGTACTTC.